Listed below are T cell receptor beta chains from one sample, sequenced in a study of blood T cell repertoires in COVID-19. Clones were read by immunoSEQ multiplex PCR, and TCRdb kept only the in-frame ones, dropping some. The data show under 200,000 clones, 70% to 90% seen once. Sequencing was performed on peripheral blood. These receptors came from a woman over 75 with COVID-19, enrolled during active disease. The CDR3 runs from the conserved cysteine through the conserved F or W. The D gene is left open where the match is weak. A clone size is listed for some rows: how often the clone was seen (once, few, many), or a class if it is expanded.

V	size	J	D	CDR3	DNA
TRBV11-2	NA	TRBJ1-2	NA	CASSQRTVSGYTF	TGTGCCAGCAGCCAGAGGACAGTTAGTGGCTACACCTTC
TRBV10-3	NA	TRBJ1-4	TRBD1	CASVRGLGEKLFF	TGTGCCAGCGTGAGGGGGCTAGGCGAAAAACTGTTTTTT
TRBV11-2	NA	TRBJ2-7	TRBD2	CASSLSRLALYYEQYF	TGTGCCAGCAGCCTCTCCCGACTAGCGCTCTACTACGAGCAGTACTTC
TRBV7-8	few	TRBJ1-3	NA	CASSLARGGNTIYF	TGTGCCAGCAGCTTAGCCAGGGGCGGAAACACCATATATTTT
TRBV29-1	NA	TRBJ1-2	NA	CSGVWRNYGYTF	TGCAGCGGGGTGTGGAGGAACTATGGCTACACCTTC
TRBV3-1/TRBV3-2	NA	TRBJ1-2	NA	CASSHNTLGGHTF	TGTGCCAGCAGCCATAACACTCTGGGTGGGCACACCTTC
TRBV10-2	NA	TRBJ2-5	TRBD2	CASRGLAGETQYF	TGCGCCAGCAGAGGACTAGCGGGAGAGACCCAGTACTTC
TRBV5-1	NA	TRBJ2-1	TRBD2	CASTLHRSSGVYNEQFF	TGCGCCAGCACCCTACATCGGTCTAGCGGCGTATACAATGAGCAGTTCTTC
TRBV30	NA	TRBJ1-6	TRBD1	CAWSESQGRDSPLHF	TGTGCCTGGAGCGAATCACAGGGGCGGGATTCACCCCTCCACTTT
TRBV11-2	NA	TRBJ1-2	TRBD1	CASKLGTGDYGYTF	TGTGCCAGCAAGCTCGGGACAGGGGACTATGGCTACACCTTC
TRBV5-1	NA	TRBJ1-1	NA	CASSRGPNTEAFF	TGCGCCAGCAGCAGGGGCCCGAACACTGAAGCTTTCTTT
TRBV10-3	NA	TRBJ2-5	NA	CAISAGWGDETQYF	TGTGCCATCAGTGCCGGGTGGGGGGATGAGACCCAGTACTTC
TRBV29-1	NA	TRBJ2-3	NA	CSVVQGTDTQYF	TGCAGCGTTGTGCAGGGGACAGATACGCAGTATTTT
TRBV18	NA	TRBJ2-5	NA	CASSPPGAETQYF	TGTGCCAGCTCACCACCTGGGGCTGAGACCCAGTACTTC
TRBV5-1	NA	TRBJ2-3	NA	CASSKGHLSTDTQYF	TGCGCCAGCAGCAAGGGACACCTTAGCACAGATACGCAGTATTTT
TRBV10-1	NA	TRBJ1-2	NA	CASSDLGLGGNYGYTF	TGCGCCAGCAGTGATCTCGGACTTGGAGGGAACTATGGCTACACCTTC
TRBV3-1/TRBV3-2	NA	TRBJ1-1	NA	CASSLRHPNTEAFF	TGTGCCAGCAGCCTACGACACCCAAACACTGAAGCTTTCTTT
TRBV10-3	once	TRBJ1-3	NA	CAISERVAGNTIYF	TGTGCCATCAGTGAGCGGGTAGCTGGAAACACCATATATTTT
TRBV5-4	NA	TRBJ1-2	NA	CASSLPGDGYTF	TGTGCCAGCAGCTTGCCAGGGGATGGCTACACCTTC
TRBV27	NA	TRBJ2-7	TRBD2	CASSPLLRGDNANEQYF	TGTGCCAGCAGTCCCCTTCTCCGGGGGGATAACGCCAACGAGCAGTACTTC
TRBV28	NA	TRBJ1-2	NA	CASSGGHIGYTF	TGTGCCAGCAGTGGGGGACACATTGGCTACACCTTC
TRBV18	once	TRBJ1-3	TRBD1	CASSPGGTGLLSGNTIYF	TGTGCCAGCTCACCAGGCGGGACAGGCCTTCTCTCAGGAAACACCATATATTTT
TRBV21-1	NA	TRBJ1-5	NA	CASSKLCRGGQPQHF	TGTGCCAGCAGCAAATTGTGCAGGGGTGGTCAGCCCCAGCATTTT
TRBV5-5	NA	TRBJ2-1	TRBD1	CASSFRDRDPGAQFF	TGTGCCAGCAGCTTCCGGGACAGGGACCCCGGGGCGCAGTTCTTC
TRBV28	NA	TRBJ2-1	TRBD2	CASLTPSGRSSYNEQFF	TGTGCCAGCCTCACGCCAAGCGGGAGGAGCTCCTACAATGAGCAGTTCTTC
TRBV6-2/TRBV6-3	NA	TRBJ2-3	TRBD1	CASSYQGAHTDTQYF	TGTGCCAGCAGTTACCAGGGGGCCCACACAGATACGCAGTATTTT
TRBV29-1	NA	TRBJ1-2	NA	CSLKPGYTF	TGCAGCCTAAAACCAGGCTACACCTTC
TRBV27	NA	TRBJ2-1	NA	CASSFTSLTGEQFF	TGTGCCAGCAGTTTTACTAGTTTGACTGGTGAGCAGTTCTTC
TRBV28	NA	TRBJ2-7	NA	CATINYGSYEQYF	TGTGCAACTATTAATTACGGGTCCTACGAGCAGTACTTC
TRBV11-1	NA	TRBJ1-2	TRBD1	CASSLEGTGTGYTF	TGTGCCAGCAGCTTAGAAGGGACAGGGACCGGCTACACCTTC
TRBV18	NA	TRBJ1-3	TRBD1	CASSPDRGLRNTIYF	TGTGCCAGCTCCCCAGACAGGGGGCTCAGAAACACCATATATTTT
TRBV5-1	few	TRBJ1-3	NA	CASSSTGTGNTIYF	TGCGCCAGCAGCAGCACGGGAACCGGAAACACCATATATTTT
TRBV5-1	few	TRBJ1-4	TRBD1	CASSFGTGRNEKLFF	TGCGCCAGCAGCTTTGGGACAGGCCGTAATGAAAAACTGTTTTTT
TRBV5-1	NA	TRBJ2-3	TRBD1	CASSYATGASTDTQYF	TGCGCCAGCAGCTACGCGACAGGGGCTAGCACAGATACGCAGTATTTT
TRBV3-1/TRBV3-2	NA	TRBJ2-5	TRBD2	CASSQVTAGGQETQYF	TGTGCCAGCAGCCAAGTTACAGCGGGGGGGCAAGAGACCCAGTACTTC
TRBV30	once	TRBJ1-1	NA	CAWSVGVLVTEAFF	TGTGCCTGGAGTGTAGGGGTCTTGGTCACTGAAGCTTTCTTT
TRBV11-2	NA	TRBJ2-7	NA	CASREGPDEQYF	TGTGCCAGCAGAGAGGGTCCCGACGAGCAGTACTTC